This T cell receptor beta chain was found in a study of radiation and T cells in renal cell carcinoma. The ends were cut back, 0 bases at V and 3 bases at J, with 15 bases in the middle. Looked up from germline, CDR1 is LGHNA and CDR2 is YNFKEQ. There are 16 residues in the CDR3. TCRdb keeps only in-frame clones here, not all; method: immunoSEQ multiplex PCR. This sample has around 16,000 clones; roughly three fifths occur once, and the top ten carry about 10%. Indicated treatment: treatment-naive control, cytoreductive nephrectomy. Control samples are tumors resected by cytoreductive nephrectomy without prior radiation.

The sequence derives from a man in his fifties with renal cell carcinoma. Sequenced material: tumor tissue, taken from a patient whose treatment was nephrectomy without radiotherapy. The chain joins TRBV4-2 to TRBJ2-7, with a weak D call TRBD2 (6 bases). The CDR3 sequence: CASSQDDGGAIYEQYF. Written as DNA, the CDR3 is TGTGCCAGCAGCCAAGACGACGGCGGGGCGATCTACGAGCAGTACTTC.